This TCR beta chain was sequenced in a study of T cell changes during pregnancy in multiple sclerosis. Germline CDR1 reads GTSNPN; CDR2 reads SVGIG (reference sequence). The ends were cut back, 1 base at V and 3 bases at J, with 10 bases in the middle. The CDR3 covers 15 residues. Clones were read by immunoSEQ multiplex PCR, and TCRdb kept only the in-frame ones, dropping some. The table includes roughly 50,000 clones, about 90% detected once. The source material was peripheral blood, sampled after pregnancy. The sequence was collected from a female donor in good health, enrolled as a control in a pregnancy study. The chain uses TRBV30 and TRBJ1-6; TRBD1 is a possible D gene (5 bases). CDR3 in DNA: TGTGCCTGGAGTGAACAGGCGATCTATAATTCACCCCTCCACTTT. This gives the protein CAWSEQAIYNSPLHF.